This T cell receptor (beta chain) was found in a study of T cell responses to AZD1222 COVID-19 vaccine. The data were produced by immunoSEQ multiplex PCR, yet TCRdb's version contains in-frame clones alone and is incomplete. The sample lists 180,000 or so clones; over 85% were seen once. Study-wide results and limits: Reports indicate that nearly half of spike-specific TCRs are directed at unmutated variant regions.

The CDR3 runs 14 residues. Germline V gene data show CDR1 as SGDLS and CDR2 as YYNGEE. V dropped 2 bases and J dropped 5 bases, with 13 bases sitting between them. Analysis merged second doses at about 4 or about 12 weeks. Turning to this clone: Its antigen is still unknown.

The starting material was peripheral blood, obtained 28 days after the second AZD1222 dose. The V call is TRBV9, the J call TRBJ2-5; D gene ambiguous. The receptor was isolated from an adult who received the AZD1222 COVID-19 vaccine. The chain's CDR3 is CASSVRPVRETQYF. The CDR3 DNA follows: TGTGCCAGCAGCGTCCGACCCGTGCGGGAGACCCAGTACTTC.